Listed below are T cell receptor beta chains from one sample, sequenced in a study of blood T cell repertoires in COVID-19. Clones were read by immunoSEQ multiplex PCR, and TCRdb kept only the in-frame ones, dropping some. This table holds approximately 340,000 clones, approximately 82% found once. What was sequenced was peripheral blood. The source of these receptors is a man aged 30-40 years with active or convalescent COVID-19. Both conserved end residues are part of each CDR3. Each record gives: V gene, D gene, J gene, CDR3 protein, CDR3 DNA. The D gene is left open where the match is weak.

V gene: TRBV6-1
D gene: NA
J gene: TRBJ2-7
CDR3 protein: CASSETGSYEQYF
CDR3 DNA: TGTGCCAGCAGTGAAACAGGGAGCTACGAGCAGTACTTC

V gene: TRBV7-3
D gene: TRBD2
J gene: TRBJ2-2
CDR3 protein: CASSDEGSGRLAGELFF
CDR3 DNA: TGTGCCAGCAGCGATGAGGGCAGCGGGAGGCTTGCCGGGGAGCTGTTTTTT

V gene: TRBV5-1
D gene: NA
J gene: TRBJ1-1
CDR3 protein: CASSLGARNTEAFF
CDR3 DNA: TGCGCCAGCAGCTTGGGGGCTCGGAACACTGAAGCTTTCTTT

V gene: TRBV2
D gene: NA
J gene: TRBJ1-1
CDR3 protein: CASSEEVRSRTFF
CDR3 DNA: TGTGCCAGCAGTGAAGAGGTCCGGAGTAGAACTTTCTTT

V gene: TRBV5-1
D gene: TRBD1
J gene: TRBJ1-2
CDR3 protein: CASSSTDRESYGYTF
CDR3 DNA: TGCGCCAGCAGTTCTACCGACAGGGAGTCCTATGGCTACACCTTC

V gene: TRBV15
D gene: NA
J gene: TRBJ1-4
CDR3 protein: CATSFRGGTNEKLFF
CDR3 DNA: TGTGCCACCAGCTTCCGGGGGGGAACTAATGAAAAACTGTTTTTT

V gene: TRBV28
D gene: TRBD1
J gene: TRBJ2-5
CDR3 protein: CASSTRTGQKSETQYF
CDR3 DNA: TGTGCCAGCAGTACTCGGACAGGGCAGAAAAGCGAGACCCAGTACTTC

V gene: TRBV7-2
D gene: NA
J gene: TRBJ2-2
CDR3 protein: CASSLEGGGDTGELFF
CDR3 DNA: TGTGCCAGCAGCTTAGAAGGGGGCGGGGACACCGGGGAGCTGTTTTTT

V gene: TRBV7-9
D gene: NA
J gene: TRBJ1-2
CDR3 protein: CASSLTMMSTDRLLYGYTF
CDR3 DNA: TGTGCCAGCAGCCTAACGATGATGTCGACAGACAGGCTCCTCTATGGCTACACCTTC

V gene: TRBV6-5
D gene: TRBD1
J gene: TRBJ1-6
CDR3 protein: CASSQTQQGNSPLHF
CDR3 DNA: TGTGCCAGCAGCCAGACCCAACAGGGGAATTCACCCCTCCACTTT

V gene: TRBV27
D gene: TRBD1
J gene: TRBJ1-5
CDR3 protein: CASSLSRAGGSNQPQHF
CDR3 DNA: TGTGCCAGCAGTTTATCTAGGGCAGGGGGCAGCAATCAGCCCCAGCATTTT